The clone carrying this TCR beta chain was seen a few times. In the authors' workflow: Estimates of nucleated cell counts were drawn from the amplification of reference gene primers. Clones were sequenced by immunoSEQ multiplex PCR, and TCRdb holds only the in-frame ones, with some missing. V and J calls and clone size come straight from that table; D and trimming were deduced from the DNA. Of 150,000 to 180,000 clones detected, approximately 86% appear once; the ten largest clones hold 0.6% to 0.7%. This record belongs to a study of blood T cell repertoires in COVID-19. Overall study context: Specimens from acute and convalescent COVID-19 originated in the United States, Italy and Spain. PBMCs, B-cell-depleted T cells, or T cells provided the cDNA or gDNA that made up the material.

Seattle's enrolled individuals joined amid active infection and were then monitored longitudinally. The sample comprised peripheral blood. This TCR derives from a man between 60 and 70 years old with COVID-19, enrolled during active disease.

In DNA, the CDR3 is TGCGCCAGCAGCCAAGTTCCGGAGAGCTCCTACAATGAGCAGTTCTTC. Its translation: CASSQVPESSYNEQFF. This chain connects TRBV4-3 to TRBJ2-1; no firm D call. The V end was cut by 1 base, the J end by 0 bases, with 10 bases between. In germline, CDR1 is LGHNA, CDR2 YSLEER. The length of the CDR3 is 16 residues.